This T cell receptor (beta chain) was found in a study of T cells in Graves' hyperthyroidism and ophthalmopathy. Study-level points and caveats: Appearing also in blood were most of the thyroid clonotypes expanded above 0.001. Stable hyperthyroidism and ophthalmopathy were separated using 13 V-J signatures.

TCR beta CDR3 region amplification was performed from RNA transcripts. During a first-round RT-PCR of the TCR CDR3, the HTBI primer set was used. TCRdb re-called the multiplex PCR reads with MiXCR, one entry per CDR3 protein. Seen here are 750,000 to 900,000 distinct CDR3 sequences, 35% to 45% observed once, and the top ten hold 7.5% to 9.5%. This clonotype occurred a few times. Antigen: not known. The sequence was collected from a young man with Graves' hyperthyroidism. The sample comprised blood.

The CDR3 here is CASSFRRSNSPLHF. CDR3 bases: TGTGCCAGCAGCTTTCGTCGTTCAAATTCACCCCTCCACTTT. J is TRBJ1-6 and V is TRBV7-2; D ambiguous. The CDR3 has 14 residues. CDR1 SGHTA and CDR2 FQGNSA come from the germline V gene. Trimming cost V 3 bases and J 7 bases, with 10 bases left between them.